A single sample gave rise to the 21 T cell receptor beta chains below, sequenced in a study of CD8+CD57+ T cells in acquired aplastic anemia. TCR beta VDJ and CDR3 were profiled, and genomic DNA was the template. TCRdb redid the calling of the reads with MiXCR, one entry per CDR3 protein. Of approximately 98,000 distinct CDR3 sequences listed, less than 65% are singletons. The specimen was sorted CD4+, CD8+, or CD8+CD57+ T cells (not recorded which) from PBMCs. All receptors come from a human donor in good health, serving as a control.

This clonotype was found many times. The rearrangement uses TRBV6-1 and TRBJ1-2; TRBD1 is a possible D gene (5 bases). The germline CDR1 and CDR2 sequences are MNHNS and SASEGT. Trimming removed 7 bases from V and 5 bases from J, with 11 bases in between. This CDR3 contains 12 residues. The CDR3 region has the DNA TGTGCCAGCATAGGGACGGAGTATGGCTACACCTTC. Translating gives CASIGTEYGYTF.

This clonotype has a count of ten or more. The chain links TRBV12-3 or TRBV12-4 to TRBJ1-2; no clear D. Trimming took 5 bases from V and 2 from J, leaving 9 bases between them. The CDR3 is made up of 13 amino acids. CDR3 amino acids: CASSPGANYGYTF. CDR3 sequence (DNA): TGTGCCAGCAGTCCGGGAGCGAACTATGGCTACACCTTC.

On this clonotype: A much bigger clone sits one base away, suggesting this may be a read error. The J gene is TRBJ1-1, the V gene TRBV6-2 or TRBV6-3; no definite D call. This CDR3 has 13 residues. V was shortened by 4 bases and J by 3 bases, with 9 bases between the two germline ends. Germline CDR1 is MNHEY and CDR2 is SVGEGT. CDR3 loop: CASSLKGYTEAFF. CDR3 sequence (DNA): TGTGCCAGCAGTTTAAAGGGTTACACTGAAGCTTTCTTT.

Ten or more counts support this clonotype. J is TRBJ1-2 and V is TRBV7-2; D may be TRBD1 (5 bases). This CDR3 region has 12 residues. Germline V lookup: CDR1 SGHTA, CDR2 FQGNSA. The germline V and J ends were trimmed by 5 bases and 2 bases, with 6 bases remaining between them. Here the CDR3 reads CASSGGNYGYTF. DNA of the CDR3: TGTGCCAGCAGCGGGGGAAACTATGGCTACACCTTC.

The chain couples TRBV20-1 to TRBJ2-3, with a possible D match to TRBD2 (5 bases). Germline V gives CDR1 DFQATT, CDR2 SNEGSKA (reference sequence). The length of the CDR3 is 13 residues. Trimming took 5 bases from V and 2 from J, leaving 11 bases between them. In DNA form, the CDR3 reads TGCAGTGCTCCGCCTAGCTACACAGATACGCAGTATTTT. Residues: CSAPPSYTDTQYF.

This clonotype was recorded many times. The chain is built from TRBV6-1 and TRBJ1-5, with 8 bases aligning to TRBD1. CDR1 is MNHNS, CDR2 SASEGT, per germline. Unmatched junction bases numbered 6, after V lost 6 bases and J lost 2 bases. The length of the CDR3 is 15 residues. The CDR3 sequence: CASRLGQGGNQPQHF. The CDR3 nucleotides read TGTGCCAGCAGGTTAGGACAGGGCGGCAATCAGCCCCAGCATTTT.

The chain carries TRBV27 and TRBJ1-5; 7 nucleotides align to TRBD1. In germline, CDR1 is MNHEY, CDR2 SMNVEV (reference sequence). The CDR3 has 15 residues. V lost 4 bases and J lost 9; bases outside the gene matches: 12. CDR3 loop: CASSSLAQSGGPQHF. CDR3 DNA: TGTGCCAGCAGTTCCCTCGCACAATCAGGGGGGCCCCAGCATTTT.

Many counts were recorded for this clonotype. The CDR3 nucleotides are TGTGCCAGCAGTTCAGGCCCCGAGCAGTACTTC. It codes for CASSSGPEQYF. The genes are TRBV27 and TRBJ2-7; D ambiguous. This CDR3 contains 11 residues. Trimming removed 4 bases from V and 6 bases from J, with 7 bases in between. CDR1 is MNHEY and CDR2 is SMNVEV in the germline V gene (reference sequence).

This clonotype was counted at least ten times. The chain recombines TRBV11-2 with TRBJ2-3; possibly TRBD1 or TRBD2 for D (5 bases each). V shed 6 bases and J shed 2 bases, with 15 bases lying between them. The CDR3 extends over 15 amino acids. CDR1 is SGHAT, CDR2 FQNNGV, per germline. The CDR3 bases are TGTGCCAGCAGATTGCCGGGGACCAACACAGATACGCAGTATTTT. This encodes CASRLPGTNTDTQYF.

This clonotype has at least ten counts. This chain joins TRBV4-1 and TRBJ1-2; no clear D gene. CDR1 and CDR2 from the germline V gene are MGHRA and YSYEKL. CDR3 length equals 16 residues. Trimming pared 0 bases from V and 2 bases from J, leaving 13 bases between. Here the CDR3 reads CASSQEASARNYGYTF. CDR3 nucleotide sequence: TGCGCCAGCAGCCAAGAAGCATCGGCGAGGAACTATGGCTACACCTTC.

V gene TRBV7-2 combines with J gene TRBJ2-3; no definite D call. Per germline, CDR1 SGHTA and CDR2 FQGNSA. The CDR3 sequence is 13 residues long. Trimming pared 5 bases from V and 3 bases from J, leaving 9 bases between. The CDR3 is CASSPRLTDTQYF. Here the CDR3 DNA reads TGTGCCAGCAGCCCGCGACTGACAGATACGCAGTATTTT.

The CDR3 DNA reads TGTGCCACCAGTAGCAGCAATACAGATACGCAGTATTTT. Translating it yields CATSSSNTDTQYF. The V gene is TRBV24-1, the J gene TRBJ2-3; D gene uncertain. The CDR3 contains 13 residues. The V end lost 6 bases, the J end lost 3 bases, and 9 bases lay between the germline ends. CDR1 is KGHDR, CDR2 SFDVKD, per germline.

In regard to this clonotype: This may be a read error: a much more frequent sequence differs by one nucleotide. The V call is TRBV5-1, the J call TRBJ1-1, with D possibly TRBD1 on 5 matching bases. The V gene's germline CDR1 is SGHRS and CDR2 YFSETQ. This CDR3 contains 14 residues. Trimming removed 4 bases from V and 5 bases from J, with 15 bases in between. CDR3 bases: TGCGCCAGCAGCCTTCGTTGGGACTGGACTGAAGCTTTCTTT. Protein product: CASSLRWDWTEAFF. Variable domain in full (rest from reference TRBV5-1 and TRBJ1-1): KAGVTQTPRYLIKTRGQQVTLSCSPISGHRSVSWYQQTPGQGLQFLFEYFSETQRNKGNFPGRFSGRQFSNSRSEMNVSTLELGDSALYLCASSLRWDWTEAFFGQGTRLTVV.

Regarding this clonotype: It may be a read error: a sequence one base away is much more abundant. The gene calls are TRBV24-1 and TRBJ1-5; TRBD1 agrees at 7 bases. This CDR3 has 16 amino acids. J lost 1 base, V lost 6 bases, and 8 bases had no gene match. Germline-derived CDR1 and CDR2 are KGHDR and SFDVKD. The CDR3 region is CATSPNRGSSNQPQHF. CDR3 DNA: TGTGCCACCAGTCCGAACAGGGGCAGCAGCAATCAGCCCCAGCATTTT.

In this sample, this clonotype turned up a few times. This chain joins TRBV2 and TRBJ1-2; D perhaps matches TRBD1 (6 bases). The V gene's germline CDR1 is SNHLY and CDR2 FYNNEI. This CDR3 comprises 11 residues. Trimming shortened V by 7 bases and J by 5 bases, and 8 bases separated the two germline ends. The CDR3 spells CASTQGYGYTF. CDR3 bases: TGTGCCAGCACACAGGGTTATGGCTACACCTTC. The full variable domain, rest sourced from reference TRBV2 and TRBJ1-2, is EPEVTQTPSHQVTQMGQEVILRCVPISNHLYFYWYRQILGQKVEFLVSFYNNEISEKSEIFDDQFSVERPDGSNFTLKIRSTKLEDSAMYFCASTQGYGYTFGSGTRLTVV.

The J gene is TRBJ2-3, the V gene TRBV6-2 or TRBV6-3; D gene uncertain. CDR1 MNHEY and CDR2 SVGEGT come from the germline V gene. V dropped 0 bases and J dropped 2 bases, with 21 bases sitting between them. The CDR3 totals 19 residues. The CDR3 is CASSYSILTPSLNTDTQYF. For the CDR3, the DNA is TGTGCCAGCAGTTACTCGATCCTCACCCCAAGCCTTAACACAGATACGCAGTATTTT.

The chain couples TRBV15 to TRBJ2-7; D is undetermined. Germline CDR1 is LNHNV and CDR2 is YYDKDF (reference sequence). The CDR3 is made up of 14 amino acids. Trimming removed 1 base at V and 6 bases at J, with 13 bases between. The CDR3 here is CATSRGGSPGEQYF. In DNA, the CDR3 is TGTGCCACCAGCAGAGGAGGTAGCCCTGGCGAGCAGTACTTC.

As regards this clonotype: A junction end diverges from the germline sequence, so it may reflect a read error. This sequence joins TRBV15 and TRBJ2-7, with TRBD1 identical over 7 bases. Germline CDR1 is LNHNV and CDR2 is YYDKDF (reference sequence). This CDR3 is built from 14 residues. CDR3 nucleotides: TGTGCCACCAGCCGGACAGGTGGTCCGTACGAGCAGCACTTC. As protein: CATSRTGGPYEQHF.

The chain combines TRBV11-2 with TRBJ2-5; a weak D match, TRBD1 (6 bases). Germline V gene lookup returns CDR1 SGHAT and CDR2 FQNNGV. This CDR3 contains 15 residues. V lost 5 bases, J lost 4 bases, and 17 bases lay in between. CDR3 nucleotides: TGTGCCAGCAGCCCTCCTACAGGGATGGGAGAGACCCAGTACTTC. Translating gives CASSPPTGMGETQYF.

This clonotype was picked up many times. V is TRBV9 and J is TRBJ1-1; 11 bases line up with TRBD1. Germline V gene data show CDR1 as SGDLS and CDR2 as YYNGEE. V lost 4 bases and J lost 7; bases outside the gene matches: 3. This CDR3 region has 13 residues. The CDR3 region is CASSQGTGGEAFF. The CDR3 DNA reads TGTGCCAGCAGCCAGGGGACAGGGGGTGAAGCTTTCTTT. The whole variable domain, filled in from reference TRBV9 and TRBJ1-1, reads DSGVTQTPKHLITATGQRVTLRCSPRSGDLSVYWYQQSLDQGLQFLIQYYNGEERAKGNILERFSAQQFPDLHSELNLSSLELGDSALYFCASSQGTGGEAFFGQGTRLTVV.

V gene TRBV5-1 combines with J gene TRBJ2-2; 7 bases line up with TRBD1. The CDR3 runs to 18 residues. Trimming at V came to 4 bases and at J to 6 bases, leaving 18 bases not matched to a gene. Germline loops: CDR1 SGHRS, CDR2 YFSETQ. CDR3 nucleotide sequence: TGCGCCAGCAGCCCCACGTTTTCCACAGGGGCAGGTGCCGGGGAGCTGTTTTTT. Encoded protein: CASSPTFSTGAGAGELFF.